One T cell receptor beta chain is described in this entry. These data come from a study of blood T cell repertoires in COVID-19. V was trimmed by 5 bases and J by 8 bases, leaving 13 bases between them. CDR3 size: 13 residues. Germline CDR1 reads WNHNN; CDR2 reads SYGVQD (reference sequence). Profiled with immunoSEQ multiplex PCR; TCRdb holds only in-frame clones, not every one. The repertoire has about 480,000 clones, roughly 90% of them found once; the top ten carry 1.8%. Sequencing was carried out using PBMCs or T cells enriched from blood (not recorded which). The chain uses TRBV10-1 and TRBJ2-1; D is perhaps TRBD2 (5 bases). The TCR was taken from a woman aged 35 to 49 who had recovered from COVID-19. The CDR3: CASSFGEGDEQFF. The CDR3 region has the DNA TGCGCCAGCAGTTTCGGGGAAGGCGATGAGCAGTTCTTC.